A single sample gave rise to the 22 T cell receptor beta chains below, sequenced in a study of cytotoxic CD8 clonotypes in ibrutinib-treated CLL (dated by TCRdb to the early 2020s). Library prep was done by the immunoSEQ multiplex PCR assay. Imported from immuneACCESS, the table was reduced by TCRdb to in-frame sequences with V and J called. These copies leave out some clones; in studies compared against another copy, an unresolved V gene accounts for under half, and the cause of the remainder is not known. The sample has more than 110,000 clones on record, approximately 80% of them singletons. Less than 8.5% of the sample comes from the top ten. Sequences were derived from PBMCs, sampled after 36 months of ibrutinib treatment. The receptor set was obtained from a human donor with chronic lymphocytic leukemia.

This chain connects TRBV27 to TRBJ2-3; D not certain. CDR3 length: 12 residues. V was cut by 5 bases and J by 0 bases, with 3 bases left in between. Looked up from germline, CDR1 is MNHEY and CDR2 is SMNVEV (reference sequence). The CDR3 DNA sequence: TGTGCCAGCAGTCCGAGCACAGATACGCAGTATTTT. Translating it yields CASSPSTDTQYF.

This clone was counted between two and nine times. Here the CDR3 DNA reads TGTGCCAGCTCACCACGGGATCCAGGGTTAAGTTCACCCCTCCACTTT. Protein: CASSPRDPGLSSPLHF. This chain uses TRBV18 with TRBJ1-6; the D gene is possibly TRBD1 (5 bases). The CDR3 is made up of 16 amino acids. Deletions cut 1 base from V and 9 bases from J, with 16 bases between. Germline CDR1 KGHSH, CDR2 LQKENI. The full variable domain, its missing parts supplied by reference TRBV18 and TRBJ1-6, is NAGVMQNPRHLVRRRGQEARLRCSPMKGHSHVYWYRQLPEEGLKFMVYLQKENIIDESGMPKERFSAEFPKEGPSILRIQQVVRGDSAAYFCASSPRDPGLSSPLHFGNGTRLTVT.

V gene TRBV30 combines with J gene TRBJ2-1, with D possibly matching TRBD1 (5 bases). Trimming cost V 2 bases and J 4 bases, with 6 bases left between them. The CDR3 spans 12 residues. In germline, CDR1 is GTSNPN, CDR2 SVGIG (reference sequence). The CDR3 nucleotides are TGTGCCTGGAGTAGACAGTACAATGAGCAGTTCTTC. Protein product: CAWSRQYNEQFF.

This clone was observed a few times. V usage is TRBV18 and J usage is TRBJ1-4, with unresolved D. Germline CDR1 reads KGHSH; CDR2 reads LQKENI. V was clipped by 5 bases and J by 8 bases, with 9 bases between them. This CDR3 has 12 amino acids. The CDR3 DNA sequence: TGTGCCAGCTCAGTTCAGGACGAAAAACTGTTTTTT. This codes for CASSVQDEKLFF.

CDR3 sequence: CASSLRPLEADTQYF. CDR3 nucleotide sequence: TGTGCCAGCAGCTTGCGTCCCCTGGAAGCAGATACGCAGTATTTT. V is TRBV5-6 and J is TRBJ2-3, with D unclear. Trimming removed 1 base from V and 4 bases from J, with 13 bases in between. Germline V gene lookup returns CDR1 SGHDT and CDR2 YYEEEE. CDR3 size: 15 residues.

V and J are TRBV27 and TRBJ2-1, with 10 bases that match TRBD2. This CDR3 is 14 amino acids long. V was clipped by 9 bases and J by 4 bases; unmatched bases: 6. CDR1 is MNHEY and CDR2 is SMNVEV in the germline V gene (reference sequence). CDR3 sequence: CASSLAGVYNEQFF. CDR3 in DNA: TGTGCCAGTAGTCTAGCGGGAGTTTACAATGAGCAGTTCTTC.

This chain uses TRBV9 with TRBJ1-5; D remains ambiguous. Trimming stripped 0 bases from V and 3 bases from J, with 10 bases between. Germline V gene sequence: CDR1 SGDLS, CDR2 YYNGEE. The CDR3 contains 15 residues. CDR3 sequence (DNA): TGTGCCAGCAGCGTAGGTATGGGGTACAATCAGCCCCAGCATTTT. Translation gives CASSVGMGYNQPQHF. Full variable domain (missing parts from reference TRBV9 and TRBJ1-5): DSGVTQTPKHLITATGQRVTLRCSPRSGDLSVYWYQQSLDQGLQFLIQYYNGEERAKGNILERFSAQQFPDLHSELNLSSLELGDSALYFCASSVGMGYNQPQHFGDGTRLSIL.

V and J are TRBV5-1 and TRBJ2-1, with D perhaps assigned TRBD1 or TRBD2 (6 bases each). The CDR3 runs to 17 residues. Trimming removed 4 bases at V and 8 bases at J, with 25 bases between. Germline-derived CDR1 and CDR2 are SGHRS and YFSETQ. CDR3 loop: CASSPHFRGRYNDEQFF. The CDR3 nucleotides are TGCGCCAGCAGCCCTCATTTTAGGGGGAGGTACAATGATGAGCAGTTCTTC.

This clone was recorded only once. The rearrangement joins TRBV30 to TRBJ1-1, with D tentatively TRBD1 (5 bases). The V end was cut by 3 bases, the J end by 10 bases, with 21 bases between. The germline gives CDR1 GTSNPN, CDR2 SVGIG (reference sequence). This CDR3 comprises 14 residues. CDR3: CAWSNPQLWRGAFF. The CDR3 DNA is TGTGCCTGGAGCAACCCTCAGTTGTGGAGGGGAGCTTTCTTT.

V gene TRBV7-3 combines with J gene TRBJ2-1; 9 nucleotides match TRBD2. Trimming cost V 8 bases and J 10 bases; bases outside gene matches: 6. There are 12 residues in the CDR3. Germline loops: CDR1 SGHTA, CDR2 FQGTGA. CDR3: CASATAGGEQFF. Written as DNA, the CDR3 is TGTGCCAGCGCCACAGCGGGGGGCGAGCAGTTCTTC. The whole variable domain, remainder taken from reference TRBV7-3 and TRBJ2-1, is GAGVSQTPSNKVTEKGKYVELRCDPISGHTALYWYRQSLGQGPEFLIYFQGTGAADDSGLPNDRFFAVRPEGSVSTLKIQRTERGDSAVYLCASATAGGEQFFGPGTRLTVL.

This clone has a handful of counts. The chain is built from TRBV7-9 and TRBJ1-3, with D hard to call. The CDR3 has 15 residues. In germline, CDR1 is SEHNR, CDR2 FQNEAQ (reference sequence). V lost 3 bases and J lost 0, with 9 bases in between. CDR3 DNA sequence: TGTGCCAGCAGCTTCGAAGAATTCTCTGGAAACACCATATATTTT. This translates into CASSFEEFSGNTIYF.

The chain carries TRBV29-1 and TRBJ2-3; D might be TRBD2 (7 bases). CDR1 is SQVTM and CDR2 is ANQGSEA in the germline V gene. The V and J ends lost 6 bases and 3 bases respectively, with 19 bases between them. CDR3 length equals 15 residues. CDR3 protein: CSVAGGPRTTDTQYF. Here the CDR3 DNA reads TGCAGCGTGGCCGGGGGGCCGAGGACGACAGATACGCAGTATTTT.

This rearrangement joins TRBV7-9 to TRBJ2-5; D not certain. Trimming removed 1 base from V and 7 bases from J, with 13 bases in between. CDR1 and CDR2 (germline): SEHNR, FQNEAQ (reference sequence). This CDR3 has 14 amino acids. The DNA for the CDR3 is TGTGCCAGCAGCTTAGGGGCGGAGCTAGGGACCCAGTACTTC. Amino acids: CASSLGAELGTQYF.

This clone has a handful of counts. V usage is TRBV6-6 and J usage is TRBJ2-7; D uncertain. This CDR3 has 13 residues. CDR1 and CDR2 (germline): MNHNY, SVGAGI (reference sequence). V was shortened by 2 bases and J by 2 bases, with 7 bases between the two germline ends. The CDR3 is CASSYKETYEQYF. The CDR3 nucleotides read TGTGCCAGCAGTTACAAGGAGACCTACGAGCAGTACTTC.

This clone was observed a handful of times. The chain uses TRBV5-6 and TRBJ1-4; 8 bases are a match to TRBD1. The CDR3 spans 16 residues. CDR1 is SGHDT and CDR2 is YYEEEE in the germline V gene. Trimming removed 4 bases from V and 5 bases from J; junction bases left unmatched: 10. The CDR3 nucleotides are TGTGCCAGCAGCCCTACAGGGGGGGAGTTCAATGAAAAACTGTTTTTT. This codes for CASSPTGGEFNEKLFF.

This chain connects TRBV4-1 to TRBJ2-1; D may match TRBD1 or TRBD2 (5 bases each). The CDR3 is 18 amino acids. The V end lost 0 bases, the J end lost 6 bases, and 21 bases lay between the germline ends. Germline V CDR1 and CDR2: MGHRA, YSYEKL. In nucleotides, the CDR3 is TGCGCCAGCAGCCAAGAACCCCGGTTGAGGGGTCGGATCAATGAGCAGTTCTTC. Protein sequence: CASSQEPRLRGRINEQFF.

This chain connects TRBV7-2 to TRBJ1-1, with a weak D call TRBD1 (5 bases). Germline V CDR1 and CDR2: SGHTA, FQGNSA. The CDR3 is 14 residues long. V was trimmed by 3 bases and J by 5 bases, leaving 13 bases between them. The DNA of the CDR3 is TGTGCCAGCAGCTTTCCCCGGGGGGAGACTGAAGCTTTCTTT. This sequence encodes CASSFPRGETEAFF.

Only a few counts were recorded for this clone. The V and J genes are TRBV30 and TRBJ1-5; no clear D. Trimming removed 2 bases at V and 2 bases at J, with 7 bases between. Germline V gene data show CDR1 as GTSNPN and CDR2 as SVGIG (reference sequence). This CDR3 has 13 amino acids. The CDR3 coding sequence is TGTGCCTGGAGTACCGGAGGCAATCAGCCCCAGCATTTT. This translates into CAWSTGGNQPQHF.

The rearrangement joins TRBV11-2 to TRBJ2-7; 9 nucleotides align to TRBD1. Germline CDR1 SGHAT, CDR2 FQNNGV. The CDR3 length is 18 residues. Trimming took 7 bases from V and 3 from J; bases not matched to a gene: 19. The CDR3 is CASNHRGRTVGDRYEQYF. The CDR3, as DNA: TGTGCCAGCAACCACAGGGGGCGCACGGTGGGGGATCGCTACGAGCAGTACTTC.

This chain links TRBV6-1 with TRBJ1-3, with no clear D. Germline CDR1 MNHNS, CDR2 SASEGT. This CDR3 is built from 16 residues. With 6 bases removed from V and 0 bases from J, the gap between germline ends came to 15 bases. For the CDR3, the DNA is TGTGCCAGCAGGGAACTCCCCCAGTTCTCTGGAAACACCATATATTTT. Protein sequence: CASRELPQFSGNTIYF.

The genes are TRBV18 and TRBJ1-5; D remains ambiguous. V shed 10 bases and J shed 0 bases, with 13 bases lying between them. The CDR3 has 14 amino acids. In germline, CDR1 is KGHSH, CDR2 LQKENI. CDR3 loop: CATNRENSNQPQHF. In nucleotides, the CDR3 is TGTGCCACCAACCGGGAGAATAGCAATCAGCCCCAGCATTTT.

This sequence joins TRBV27 and TRBJ2-7; TRBD1 might be the D (5 bases). The V and J ends lost 0 bases and 0 bases respectively, with 15 bases between them. The germline V gene has CDR1 MNHEY and CDR2 SMNVEV (reference sequence). This CDR3 is built from 17 residues. In DNA form, the CDR3 reads TGTGCCAGCAGTTTATCGTATTACAGGAGTCTCTCCTACGAGCAGTACTTC. Encoded protein: CASSLSYYRSLSYEQYF.